Presented here are 5 T cell receptor beta chains from one specimen sequenced in a study of T-cell reconstitution after alpha-beta-depleted transplantation in children. A TCRbeta library incorporating unique molecular identifiers was prepared. TCRdb re-called the PCR reads with MiXCR, one entry per CDR3 protein. Of a few hundred thousand distinct CDR3 sequences detected, 9.7% appear once; the ten largest clones hold approximately 4.7%. Material: PBMCs from the stem cell graft donor, obtained from the stem cell graft. The source of these receptors is a human donor who donated a stem cell graft to a child with SCID.

In its sample, this clonotype was seen many times. The chain carries TRBV20-1 and TRBJ1-2; D call uncertain. The CDR3 sequence is 14 residues long. The V gene lost 4 bases and the J gene lost 1 base, with 13 bases spanning the gap. Looked up from germline, CDR1 is DFQATT and CDR2 is SNEGSKA (reference sequence). CDR3 nucleotide sequence: TGCAGTGCTACAGGACGAGAAATTAACTATGGCTACACCTTC. Translation gives CSATGREINYGYTF.

The sample holds many counts of this clonotype. This chain connects TRBV5-5 to TRBJ1-2, with a possible D match to TRBD1 (6 bases). This CDR3 region has 15 residues. V lost 0 bases to trimming and J lost 0 bases, with 9 bases between them. The V gene's germline CDR1 is SGHKS and CDR2 YYEKEE (reference sequence). The CDR3 region is CASSLATGTNYGYTF. CDR3 DNA: TGTGCCAGCAGCTTGGCGACAGGTACTAACTATGGCTACACCTTC. The whole variable domain, remainder taken from reference TRBV5-5 and TRBJ1-2, is DAGVTQSPTHLIKTRGQQVTLRCSPISGHKSVSWYQQVLGQGPQFIFQYYEKEERGRGNFPDRFSARQFPNYSSELNVNALLLGDSALYLCASSLATGTNYGYTFGSGTRLTVV.

This clonotype was found many times. This chain links TRBV27 with TRBJ2-5; D is unresolved. This CDR3 region has 12 residues. Germline CDR1 reads MNHEY; CDR2 reads SMNVEV (reference sequence). V lost 10 bases and J lost 5, with 14 bases in between. Here the CDR3 reads CATKASGETQYF. In DNA form, the CDR3 reads TGTGCCACCAAAGCCTCCGGGGAGACCCAGTACTTC.

To note about this clonotype: With a much larger clone just one base away, this may be a read error. V gene TRBV2 combines with J gene TRBJ1-2, with 7 positions matching TRBD1. This CDR3 comprises 13 residues. Germline CDR1 reads SNHLY; CDR2 reads FYNNEI. The CDR3 nucleotides are TGTGCCAGCAGACCGGACAGGACGGAGGGCTTCACCTTC. Protein product: CASRPDRTEGFTF.

This clonotype was detected only once. The chain combines TRBV19 with TRBJ1-3; D not certain. Germline V lookup: CDR1 LNHDA, CDR2 SQIVND (reference sequence). V lost 8 bases to trimming and J lost 0 bases, with 17 bases between them. The CDR3 has 16 residues. This CDR3 is CASSDGGLSSGNTIYF. CDR3 bases: TGTGCCAGTTCGGACGGAGGCCTCTCCTCTGGAAACACCATATATTTT.